Listed below are T cell receptor beta chains from one sample, sequenced in a study of cytomegalovirus exposure and HLA in healthy donors. Some clones are missing from TCRdb's copy, which holds only in-frame ones; the method was immunoSEQ multiplex PCR. Of about 130,000 clones in the sample, about 96% were seen once. The sample was PBMCs. Source of these receptors: a man younger than 35 in good health and CMV-seronegative. The CDR3 runs from the conserved cysteine through the conserved F or W. A D gene is named only where the DNA matches it firmly. The size field is filled for only some rows; it gives once, few, many or a size class.

DNA: TGTGCCAGCAGTTTAGCCCTTGAGGGTGGCGGGAGGGCCAGGGAGCAGTTCTTC
CDR3: CASSLALEGGGRAREQFF
size: .
D: TRBD2
J: TRBJ2-1
V: TRBV27

DNA: TGCGCCAGCAGCCAAGGCGCGGGGGGAGGCCTTCGGGAGCAGTTCTTC
CDR3: CASSQGAGGGLREQFF
size: .
D: TRBD2
J: TRBJ2-1
V: TRBV4-3

DNA: TGTGCCACGGCCGGGACAGCCGGCTTGGGGACTTTCTTT
CDR3: CATAGTAGLGTFF
size: .
D: TRBD1
J: TRBJ1-1
V: TRBV10-3

DNA: TGTGCCAGCAGCCGCGGACAGGGGGGGGCCGAGCAGTACTTC
CDR3: CASSRGQGGAEQYF
size: medium-sized
D: TRBD1
J: TRBJ2-7
V: TRBV16

DNA: TGTGCCTGGAGTCGGGGTGAGCAGTTCTTC
CDR3: CAWSRGEQFF
size: .
D: .
J: TRBJ2-1
V: TRBV30

DNA: TGTGCCAGCAGTTTATGGGGCAGGGATGGAAACACCATATATTTT
CDR3: CASSLWGRDGNTIYF
size: .
D: .
J: TRBJ1-3
V: TRBV28

DNA: TGCAGCGTGAGGACAGGGTATAGCAATCAGCCCCAGCATTTT
CDR3: CSVRTGYSNQPQHF
size: .
D: TRBD1
J: TRBJ1-5
V: TRBV29-1

DNA: TGTGCCAGCAGCTCCAGGGTAATGGTCTCGAACACTGAAGCTTTCTTT
CDR3: CASSSRVMVSNTEAFF
size: .
D: .
J: TRBJ1-1
V: TRBV7-9

DNA: TGTGCCAGCAGCGTAGGGGGGCGATCGCCTGAAGCTTTCTTT
CDR3: CASSVGGRSPEAFF
size: .
D: .
J: TRBJ1-1
V: TRBV9

DNA: TGTGCCAGCAGACCAGGGGGCACGAACACCGGGGAGCTGTTTTTT
CDR3: CASRPGGTNTGELFF
size: .
D: TRBD1
J: TRBJ2-2
V: TRBV7-2

DNA: TGTGCTAGTGGTTTGCCGGTACATGAGCAGTTCTTC
CDR3: CASGLPVHEQFF
size: once
D: .
J: TRBJ2-1
V: TRBV12-5

DNA: TGCGCCAGCAGCTTGCCTAGCGGGAACGAGCAGTACTTC
CDR3: CASSLPSGNEQYF
size: .
D: TRBD2
J: TRBJ2-7
V: TRBV5-1

DNA: TGTGCCAGCAGCCGCAGGGGGGCCTACGAGCAGTACTTC
CDR3: CASSRRGAYEQYF
size: .
D: .
J: TRBJ2-7
V: TRBV7-9

DNA: TGCAGCGCACGGACAGGGGCTAACTATGGCTACACCTTC
CDR3: CSARTGANYGYTF
size: .
D: TRBD1
J: TRBJ1-2
V: TRBV29-1

DNA: TGTGCCAGCAGTCCCGGGACAGGGGGCGCGGTTGGAAAGGAAAAACTGTTTTTT
CDR3: CASSPGTGGAVGKEKLFF
size: .
D: TRBD1
J: TRBJ1-4
V: TRBV6-4